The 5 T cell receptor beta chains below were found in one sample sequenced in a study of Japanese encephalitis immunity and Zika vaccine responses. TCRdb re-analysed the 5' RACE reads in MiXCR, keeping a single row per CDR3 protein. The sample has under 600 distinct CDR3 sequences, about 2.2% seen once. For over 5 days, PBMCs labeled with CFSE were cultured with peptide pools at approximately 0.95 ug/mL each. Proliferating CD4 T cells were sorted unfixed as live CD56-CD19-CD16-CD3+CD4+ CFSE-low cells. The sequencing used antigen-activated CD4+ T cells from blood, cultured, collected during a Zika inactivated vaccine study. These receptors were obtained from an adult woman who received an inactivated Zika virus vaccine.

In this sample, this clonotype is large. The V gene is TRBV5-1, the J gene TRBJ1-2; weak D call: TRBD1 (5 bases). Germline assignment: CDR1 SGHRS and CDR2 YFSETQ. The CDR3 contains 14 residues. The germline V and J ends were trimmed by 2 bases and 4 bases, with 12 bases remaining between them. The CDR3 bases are TGCGCCAGCAGCTTTAGGGGAGGGACCTATGGCTACACCTTC. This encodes CASSFRGGTYGYTF.

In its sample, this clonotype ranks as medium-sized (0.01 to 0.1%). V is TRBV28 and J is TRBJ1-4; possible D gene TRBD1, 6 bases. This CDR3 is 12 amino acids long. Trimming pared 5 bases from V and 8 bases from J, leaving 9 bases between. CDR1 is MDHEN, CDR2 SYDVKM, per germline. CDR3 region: CASSIRGEKLFF. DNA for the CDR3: TGTGCCAGCAGTATCAGGGGCGAAAAACTGTTTTTT.

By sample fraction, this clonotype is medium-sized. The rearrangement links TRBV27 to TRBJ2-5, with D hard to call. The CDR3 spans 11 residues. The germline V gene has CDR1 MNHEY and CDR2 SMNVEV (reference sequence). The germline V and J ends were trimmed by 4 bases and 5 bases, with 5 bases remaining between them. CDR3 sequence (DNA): TGTGCCAGCAGTTACGGGGAGACCCAGTACTTC. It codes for CASSYGETQYF.

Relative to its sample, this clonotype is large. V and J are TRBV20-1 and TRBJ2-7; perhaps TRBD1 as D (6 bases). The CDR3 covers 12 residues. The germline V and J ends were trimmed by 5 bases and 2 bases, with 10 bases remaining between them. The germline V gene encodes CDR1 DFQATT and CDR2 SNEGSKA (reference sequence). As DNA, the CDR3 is TGCAGTGCTGGACAGCTACCCTACGAGCAGTACTTC. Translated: CSAGQLPYEQYF.

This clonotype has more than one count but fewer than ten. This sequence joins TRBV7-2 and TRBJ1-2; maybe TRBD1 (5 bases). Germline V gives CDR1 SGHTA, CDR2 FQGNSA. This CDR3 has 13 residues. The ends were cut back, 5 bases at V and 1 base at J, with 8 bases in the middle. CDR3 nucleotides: TGTGCCAGCAGCCCTGACAGTAACTATGGCTACACCTTC. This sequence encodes CASSPDSNYGYTF.